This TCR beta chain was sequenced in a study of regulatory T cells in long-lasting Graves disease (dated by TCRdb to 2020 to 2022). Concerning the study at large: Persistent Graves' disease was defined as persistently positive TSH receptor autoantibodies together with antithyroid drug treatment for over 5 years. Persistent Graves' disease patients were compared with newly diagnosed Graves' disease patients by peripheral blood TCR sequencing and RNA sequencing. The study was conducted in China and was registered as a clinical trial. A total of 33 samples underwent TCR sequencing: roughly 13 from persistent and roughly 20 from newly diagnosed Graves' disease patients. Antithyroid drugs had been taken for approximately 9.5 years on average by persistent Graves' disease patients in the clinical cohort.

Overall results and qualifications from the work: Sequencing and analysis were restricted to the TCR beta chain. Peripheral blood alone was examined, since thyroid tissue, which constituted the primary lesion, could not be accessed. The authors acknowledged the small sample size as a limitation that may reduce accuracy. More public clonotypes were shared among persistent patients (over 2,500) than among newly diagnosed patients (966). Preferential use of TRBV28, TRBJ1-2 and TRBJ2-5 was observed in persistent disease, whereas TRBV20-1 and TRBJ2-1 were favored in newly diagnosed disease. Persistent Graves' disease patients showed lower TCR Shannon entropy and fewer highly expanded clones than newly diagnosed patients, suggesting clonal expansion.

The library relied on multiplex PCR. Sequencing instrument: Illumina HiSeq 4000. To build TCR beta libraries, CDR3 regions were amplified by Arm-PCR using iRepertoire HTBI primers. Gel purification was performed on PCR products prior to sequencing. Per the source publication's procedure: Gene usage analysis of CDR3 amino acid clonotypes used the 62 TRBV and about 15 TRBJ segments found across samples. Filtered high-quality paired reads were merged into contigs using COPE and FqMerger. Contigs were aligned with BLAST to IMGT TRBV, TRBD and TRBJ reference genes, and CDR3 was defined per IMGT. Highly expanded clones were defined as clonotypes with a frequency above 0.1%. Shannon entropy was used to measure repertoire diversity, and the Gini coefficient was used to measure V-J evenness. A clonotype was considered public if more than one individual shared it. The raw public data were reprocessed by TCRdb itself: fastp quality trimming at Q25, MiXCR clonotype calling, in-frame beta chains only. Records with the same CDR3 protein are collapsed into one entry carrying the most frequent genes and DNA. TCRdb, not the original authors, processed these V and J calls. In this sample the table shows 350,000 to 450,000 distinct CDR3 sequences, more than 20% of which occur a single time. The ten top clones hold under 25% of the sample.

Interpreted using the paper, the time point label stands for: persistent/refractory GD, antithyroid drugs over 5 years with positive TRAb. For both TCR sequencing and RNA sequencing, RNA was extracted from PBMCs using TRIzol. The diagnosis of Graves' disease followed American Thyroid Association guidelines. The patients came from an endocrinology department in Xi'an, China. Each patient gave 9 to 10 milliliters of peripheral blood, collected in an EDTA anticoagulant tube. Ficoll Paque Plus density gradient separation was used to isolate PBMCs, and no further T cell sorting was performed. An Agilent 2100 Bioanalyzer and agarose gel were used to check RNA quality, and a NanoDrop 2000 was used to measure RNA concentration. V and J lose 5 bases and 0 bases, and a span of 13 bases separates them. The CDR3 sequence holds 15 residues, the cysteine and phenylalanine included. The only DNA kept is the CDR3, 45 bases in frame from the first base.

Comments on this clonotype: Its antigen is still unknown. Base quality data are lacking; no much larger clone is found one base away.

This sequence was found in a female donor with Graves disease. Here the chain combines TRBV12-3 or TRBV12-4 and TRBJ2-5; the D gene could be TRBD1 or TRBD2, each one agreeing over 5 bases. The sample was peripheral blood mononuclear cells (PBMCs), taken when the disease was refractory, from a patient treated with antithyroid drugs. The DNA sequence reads TGTGCCAGCAGTGGTGGGATGGGACACCAAGAGACCCAGTACTTC. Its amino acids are CASSGGMGHQETQYF.